One sample yielded the 11 T cell receptor beta chains listed below, sequenced in a study of T cell repertoires in cytomegalovirus infection. In TCRdb, the reads were re-called with MiXCR into one record per CDR3 protein. The data show some 480,000 distinct CDR3 sequences, about 33% seen once. Their specific antigens are unknown. This specimen was cultured PBMCs, taken from culture after CMV antigen stimulation. These receptors were obtained from a human donor in good health (CMV status not recorded). Some clones in this sample may be carry-over from other donors' samples.

This clonotype was observed a handful of times. The rearrangement joins TRBV19 to TRBJ1-4; TRBD1 is a possible D gene (5 bases). Trimming pared 7 bases from V and 3 bases from J, leaving 15 bases between. In germline, CDR1 is LNHDA, CDR2 SQIVND (reference sequence). The CDR3 contains 15 residues. CDR3 DNA sequence: TGTGCCAGTACCAACATTTGGGGGGCTAATGAAAAACTGTTTTTT. It translates to CASTNIWGANEKLFF.

This clonotype occurred a few times. This rearrangement joins TRBV7-2 to TRBJ1-1, with 8 bases fitting TRBD1. This CDR3 comprises 16 residues. Losses at the gene ends were 1 base for V and 0 bases for J; bases not matched to a gene: 4. Per germline, CDR1 SGHTA and CDR2 FQGNSA. The CDR3 loop reads CASSLGQGRVNTEAFF. Here the CDR3 DNA reads TGTGCCAGCAGCTTAGGACAGGGGAGGGTGAACACTGAAGCTTTCTTT.

This clonotype has ten or more counts. The V call is TRBV7-2, the J call TRBJ2-3, with 12 bases fitting TRBD1. V trimming: 3 bases; J trimming: 6 bases; junction bases outside the gene matches: 4. Germline CDR1 is SGHTA and CDR2 is FQGNSA. This CDR3 is built from 15 residues. DNA of the CDR3: TGTGCCAGCAGCTTGGGACAGGGGGCTTCGGATACGCAGTATTTT. Translation: CASSLGQGASDTQYF.

This sequence joins TRBV28 and TRBJ2-1, with TRBD2 matching over 12 bases. This CDR3 has 16 amino acids. J gave up 8 bases and V 4 bases, and 9 bases lay outside the gene matches. CDR1 is MDHEN, CDR2 SYDVKM, per germline. The CDR3, as DNA: TGTGCCAGCAGTTCCTCGCTAGCGGGAGGGCCTGATGAGCAGTTCTTC. It is translated as CASSSSLAGGPDEQFF.

This clonotype has ten or more counts. The rearrangement uses TRBV7-2 and TRBJ1-2, with D maybe TRBD2 (5 bases). Judging by the DNA end, TRBJ2-1 fits better; the J call may be wrong. There are 12 residues in the CDR3. The germline V gene encodes CDR1 SGHTA and CDR2 FQGNSA. CDR3 nucleotide sequence: TGTGCCAGCAGCGAAGCACCCCGGGAACAGTTCTTC. Translated: CASSEAPREQFF.

The table lists this clonotype with many counts. This rearrangement joins TRBV19 to TRBJ1-6; no firm D call. The CDR3 contains 18 residues. Trimming removed 4 bases at V and 5 bases at J, with 21 bases between. Germline V CDR1 and CDR2: LNHDA, SQIVND (reference sequence). The CDR3 region has the DNA TGTGCCAGTAGTACTAGACGGTCCAGAAGCACTCATAATTCACCCCTCCACTTT. Its protein product is CASSTRRSRSTHNSPLHF.

J is TRBJ1-4 and V is TRBV6-8; D gene ambiguous. Germline values: CDR1 MNHGY, CDR2 SAAAGT. V dropped 5 bases and J dropped 3 bases, with 13 bases sitting between them. There are 15 residues in the CDR3. The CDR3 bases are TGTGCCAGCAGTCACTTGTTGGGATCTAATGAAAAACTGTTTTTT. Amino acids: CASSHLLGSNEKLFF.

This clonotype has a handful of counts. The chain's CDR3 is CASSIGYKRGSYNEQFF. Here the CDR3 DNA reads TGTGCCAGTAGTATTGGCTACAAGAGGGGCAGTTACAATGAGCAGTTCTTC. The gene calls are TRBV19 and TRBJ2-1; D may be TRBD1 or TRBD2 (5 bases each). Germline assignment: CDR1 LNHDA and CDR2 SQIVND (reference sequence). Trimming took 3 bases from V and 4 from J, leaving 19 bases between them. CDR3 size: 17 residues.

This chain uses TRBV6-1 with TRBJ2-7; the D gene is possibly TRBD2 (7 bases). The CDR3 is made up of 13 amino acids. The V end lost 3 bases, the J end lost 4 bases, and 10 bases lay between the germline ends. Germline CDR1 is MNHNS and CDR2 is SASEGT. CDR3 in amino acids: CASSERGGYEQYV. CDR3 DNA: TGTGCCAGCAGTGAGAGGGGGGGTTACGAGCAGTACGTC.

The chain couples TRBV6-4 to TRBJ2-3; D unclear. The CDR3 loop spans 15 amino acids. Germline CDR1 is MRHNA and CDR2 is SNTAGT. Between the trimmed V and J ends, which lost 3 bases and 4 bases, there was a span of 14 bases. The CDR3 spells CASSERDTNADTQYF. CDR3 bases: TGTGCCAGCAGTGAAAGAGACACCAATGCAGATACGCAGTATTTT.

This clonotype has a handful of counts. This CDR3 reads CATSSFARYNEKLFF. The CDR3 DNA sequence: TGTGCCACCAGCAGTTTCGCTAGATATAATGAAAAACTGTTTTTT. The chain has TRBV15 and TRBJ1-4, with D unclear. Trimming took off 3 bases at V and 4 bases at J, with 12 bases between the two ends. The germline gives CDR1 LNHNV, CDR2 YYDKDF (reference sequence). CDR3 length: 15 residues.